These T cell receptor beta chains were read from a single sample in a study of blood T cell repertoires in COVID-19. The repertoire was sequenced with immunoSEQ multiplex PCR; TCRdb's copy has only in-frame clones and lacks some. The table includes 150,000 to 200,000 clones, 80% to 90% detected once. The sequencing input was peripheral blood. These receptors all stem from a woman aged 45-59 years with acute or convalescent COVID-19. Each CDR3 is given with its conserved first and last residue. A D gene is named only where the DNA matches it firmly. Rows may omit the clone size; those that give it use once, few, many or a size class.

j_call | d_call | clone_size | cdr3_length | v_call | cdr3_nt | cdr3_aa
TRBJ2-4 | TRBD1 | NA | 16 | TRBV2 | TGTGCCAGCAGGACCGGGACAGGGTTAGCCAAAAACATTCAGTACTTC | CASRTGTGLAKNIQYF
TRBJ2-4 | NA | once | 15 | TRBV6-2/TRBV6-3 | TGTGCCAGCAGTTATGCCCGGGGTTTGAAAAACATTCAGTACTTC | CASSYARGLKNIQYF
TRBJ2-2 | NA | NA | 16 | TRBV5-1 | TGCGCCAGCAGCTTGTTAGGCAGGGCGAACACCGGGGAGCTGTTTTTT | CASSLLGRANTGELFF
TRBJ1-5 | NA | NA | 13 | TRBV7-2 | TGTGCCAGCAGCTTAGAATCTGTTCAGCCCCAGCATTTT | CASSLESVQPQHF
TRBJ2-1 | NA | NA | 12 | TRBV3-1/TRBV3-2 | TGTGCCAGCGTAGGGGTTGCCAATGAGCAGTTCTTC | CASVGVANEQFF
TRBJ2-5 | TRBD1 | NA | 13 | TRBV18 | TGTGCCAGCTCTAATACAGGGGTCGAGACCCAGTACTTC | CASSNTGVETQYF
TRBJ1-2 | NA | NA | 14 | TRBV24-1 | TGTGCCACCAGTGATTTCCCCGAGGCGTCGGGCTACACCTTC | CATSDFPEASGYTF
TRBJ1-1 | NA | NA | 16 | TRBV19 | TGTGCCAGTAGTATAAGAGACAGGTCCCCTGCAGTTCGGGCTTTCTTT | CASSIRDRSPAVRAFF
TRBJ1-1 | NA | NA | 15 | TRBV15 | TGTGCCACCAGCAGAGCTGGGGGCTCGAACACTGAAGCTTTCTTT | CATSRAGGSNTEAFF
TRBJ1-4 | NA | once | 14 | TRBV5-1 | TGCGCCAGCAGCCCCTCTACAACTAATGAAAAACTGTTTTTT | CASSPSTTNEKLFF
TRBJ1-2 | NA | NA | 15 | TRBV9 | TGTGCCAGCAGCGATGGGACTGTTGAAATCTATGGCTACACCTTC | CASSDGTVEIYGYTF
TRBJ2-7 | TRBD1 | NA | 16 | TRBV4-1 | TGCGCCAGCAGCCATGGATCCGGGACAGGAGTTTACGAGCAGTACTTC | CASSHGSGTGVYEQYF
TRBJ1-2 | TRBD1 | NA | 13 | TRBV11-2 | TGTGCCAGCAGCTCGGGACAGGGGCTAGGCTACACCTTC | CASSSGQGLGYTF
TRBJ1-1 | TRBD1 | NA | 14 | TRBV19 | TGTGCCAGTAGTGTACAGGGGCTGGGCACTGAAGCTTTCTTT | CASSVQGLGTEAFF
TRBJ2-5 | NA | NA | 14 | TRBV7-2 | TGTGCCAGCAGCTTTGGGGCGATCCAAGAGACCCAGTACTTC | CASSFGAIQETQYF
TRBJ1-1 | TRBD1 | NA | 12 | TRBV29-1 | TGCAGCACAGGACAGGGGGACACTGAAGCTTTCTTT | CSTGQGDTEAFF
TRBJ2-3 | TRBD2 | few | 17 | TRBV7-9 | TGTGCCAGCAGCTTAGGGGCCGGGACTAGCATTTCAGATACGCAGTATTTT | CASSLGAGTSISDTQYF
TRBJ2-3 | TRBD2 | NA | 16 | TRBV9 | TGTGCCAGCAGCCCCCGGACTAGCGGGAACGCAGATACGCAGTATTTT | CASSPRTSGNADTQYF
TRBJ1-2 | NA | once | 14 | TRBV5-4 | TGTGCCAGCAGCTTGGACAGGATGGGGCCAGGCTACACCTTC | CASSLDRMGPGYTF
TRBJ2-3 | NA | NA | 13 | TRBV7-2 | TGTGCCAGCAGCCCGGTGCGCACAGATACGCAGTATTTT | CASSPVRTDTQYF
TRBJ2-2 | NA | NA | 13 | TRBV5-5 | TGTGCCAGCAGCTTGACTAGCCCCGGGGAGCTGTTTTTT | CASSLTSPGELFF
TRBJ1-1 | TRBD1 | NA | 15 | TRBV3-1/TRBV3-2 | TGTGCCAGCAGCCCCGAGGGACAGCAGAACACTGAAGCTTTCTTT | CASSPEGQQNTEAFF
TRBJ2-6 | NA | NA | 16 | TRBV2 | TGTGCCAGCAATAGACAGGCGGATTCTGGGGCCAACGTCCTGACTTTC | CASNRQADSGANVLTF
TRBJ2-7 | NA | NA | 17 | TRBV6-2/TRBV6-3 | TGTGCCAGCAGTGGGGGACAAGGGGCCATCCTGGACTACGAGCAGTACTTC | CASSGGQGAILDYEQYF
TRBJ1-1 | NA | NA | 11 | TRBV25-1 | TGTGCCAGCAGCTTGAACACTGAAGCTTTCTTT | CASSLNTEAFF
TRBJ2-7 | TRBD2 | NA | 15 | TRBV5-1 | TGCGCCAGCAGCCTATTAGCGGGAGGTCCCTACGAGCAGTACTTC | CASSLLAGGPYEQYF
TRBJ1-1 | TRBD1 | NA | 15 | TRBV29-1 | TGCAGCGTGACAGGGGATTACGGCATGAACACTGAAGCTTTCTTT | CSVTGDYGMNTEAFF
TRBJ2-1 | TRBD1 | NA | 15 | TRBV7-9 | TGTGCCAGCAGCCAATTTGGGACAGAAAAAAATGAGCAGTTCTTC | CASSQFGTEKNEQFF
TRBJ1-2 | TRBD1 | NA | 14 | TRBV27 | TGTGCCAGCAGTTTATCCTGGACAGGATCTGGCTACACCTTC | CASSLSWTGSGYTF
TRBJ2-5 | TRBD2 | NA | 15 | TRBV9 | TGTGCCAGCAGCGTGGGGGTAGCGGGGCAGGAGACCCAGTACTTC | CASSVGVAGQETQYF
TRBJ1-2 | TRBD1 | NA | 13 | TRBV19 | TGTGCCTGTAACGACAGGGGACACTATGGCTACACCTTC | CACNDRGHYGYTF
TRBJ1-2 | TRBD1 | NA | 15 | TRBV4-1 | TGCGCCAGCAGCCAAGACCGACAGGGGTTTAACGGCTACACCTTC | CASSQDRQGFNGYTF
TRBJ1-2 | NA | NA | 14 | TRBV29-1 | TGCAGCGTTGAAGGCCGGGGGGGCATTTATGGCTACACCTTC | CSVEGRGGIYGYTF
TRBJ2-3 | TRBD2 | NA | 15 | TRBV7-2 | TGTGCCAGCAGGCGACTAGCGGGAGTCACAGATACGCAGTATTTT | CASRRLAGVTDTQYF
TRBJ2-2 | NA | few | 16 | TRBV5-5 | TGTGCCAGCAGCCCGGTACAGCTTTCGAACACCGGGGAGCTGTTTTTT | CASSPVQLSNTGELFF
TRBJ2-7 | NA | NA | 14 | TRBV6-2/TRBV6-3 | TGTGCCAGCAGCGTTCAAACAGGGCCCTACGAGCAGTACTTC | CASSVQTGPYEQYF
TRBJ2-7 | NA | NA | 13 | TRBV5-6 | TGTGCCAGCAGCTTGGACAGGGCAGTCGAGCAGTACTTC | CASSLDRAVEQYF
TRBJ2-1 | TRBD2 | NA | 15 | TRBV5-4 | TGTGCCAGCAGCCCAGCGGGAGGGGGCTCCAATGAGCAGTTCTTC | CASSPAGGGSNEQFF
TRBJ2-7 | TRBD2 | NA | 16 | TRBV5-6 | TGTGCCAGCAGCCTTGGACTAGCGGGAGGAACCTACGAGCAGTACTTC | CASSLGLAGGTYEQYF
TRBJ2-4 | NA | NA | 12 | TRBV30 | TGTGCCTGGAGTGTACAGGGAAACATTCAGTACTTC | CAWSVQGNIQYF
TRBJ1-2 | NA | once | 14 | TRBV29-1 | TGCAGCGTTGAAGCTGGAGAGGATCCCTATGGCTACACCTTC | CSVEAGEDPYGYTF
TRBJ1-2 | NA | NA | 13 | TRBV16 | TGTGCCAGCAGCCAAGCAGGGCACTATGGCTACACCTTC | CASSQAGHYGYTF
TRBJ2-5 | TRBD2 | NA | 14 | TRBV11-2 | TGTGCCAGCAGCGTAGCGGGGTTTCAAGAGACCCAGTACTTC | CASSVAGFQETQYF
TRBJ1-2 | NA | few | 16 | TRBV7-2 | TGTGCCAGCAGCCCCCAACCCGGACAGAAGTCCTATGGCTACACCTTC | CASSPQPGQKSYGYTF
TRBJ1-6 | NA | NA | 14 | TRBV11-3 | TGTGCCAGCAGCGTGAGCTCCTATAATTCACCCCTCCACTTT | CASSVSSYNSPLHF
TRBJ2-7 | NA | NA | 12 | TRBV12-3/TRBV12-4 | TGTGCCAGCAGCGCACATATACGCGAGCAGTACTTC | CASSAHIREQYF
TRBJ2-3 | TRBD1 | NA | 14 | TRBV11-2 | TGTGCCAGCAGCTTACAGGGGGGCACAGATACGCAGTATTTT | CASSLQGGTDTQYF
TRBJ2-3 | NA | few | 16 | TRBV2 | TGTGCCAGCATAGGAGGAAGCGGGCTTAGCACAGATACGCGGTATTTT | CASIGGSGLSTDTRYF
TRBJ1-1 | NA | NA | 13 | TRBV5-1 | TGCGCCAGCAGCTTGGGAGGGAACACTGAAGCTTTCTTT | CASSLGGNTEAFF
TRBJ2-1 | NA | NA | 17 | TRBV4-1 | TGCGCCAGCAGTCAAACTGAGAGGGGGGGCGGGTACAATGAGCAGTTCTTC | CASSQTERGGGYNEQFF
TRBJ2-5 | TRBD2 | NA | 15 | TRBV27 | TGTGCCAGCAGATCATTAGCGGGGCCGCAGGAGACCCAGTACTTC | CASRSLAGPQETQYF
TRBJ2-2 | TRBD2 | many | 15 | TRBV24-1 | TGTGCCACCTCTCCGGCTAGCGGGAGACCCGGGGAGCTGTTTTTT | CATSPASGRPGELFF
TRBJ1-2 | NA | NA | 13 | TRBV19 | TGTGCCAGTAGTATAGGGAGCCTCTATGGCTACACCTTC | CASSIGSLYGYTF
TRBJ2-7 | TRBD2 | NA | 15 | TRBV27 | TGTGCCAGCAGTTTCCTAGGAGCGGGAGAAAGCGAGCAGTACTTC | CASSFLGAGESEQYF
TRBJ2-5 | TRBD2 | NA | 15 | TRBV11-2 | TGTGCCAGCAGCTTACTAGCGGGGGACGGAGAGACCCAGTACTTC | CASSLLAGDGETQYF
TRBJ2-3 | TRBD2 | few | 17 | TRBV7-3 | TGTGCCAGCAGCTTCTTGGGCAGCGGGGGGCGGTCAGATACGCAGTATTTT | CASSFLGSGGRSDTQYF
TRBJ1-1 | TRBD1 | NA | 14 | TRBV27 | TGTGCCAGCAGTTTATACGGACAGGGGGGTGAAGCTTTCTTT | CASSLYGQGGEAFF
TRBJ1-5 | NA | NA | 14 | TRBV30 | TGTGCCTGGAGTGAGCTCCGTAGCAATCAGCCCCAGCATTTT | CAWSELRSNQPQHF
TRBJ2-1 | TRBD2 | NA | 15 | TRBV5-1 | TGCGCCAGCAGCTTGGACGGCGGGAGCTACAATGAGCAGTTCTTC | CASSLDGGSYNEQFF
TRBJ2-5 | TRBD1 | NA | 12 | TRBV14 | TGTGCCAGCTCCACAGGGGTCGAGACCCAGTACTTC | CASSTGVETQYF